This T cell receptor beta chain was found in a study of blood T cell repertoires in COVID-19. The assay was immunoSEQ multiplex PCR, and TCRdb's table has in-frame clones only and misses some. The top ten hold around 3% of the sample, which has a few hundred thousand clones, about 85% seen once. A note on this clone: Other nucleotide sequences in the sample specify the same CDR3.

V was trimmed by 5 bases and J by 4 bases, leaving 4 bases between them. The CDR3 covers 11 residues. Germline CDR1 is WSHSY and CDR2 is SAAADI. The source material was peripheral blood. The sequence was obtained from a middle-aged man who had recovered from COVID-19. The chain is built from TRBV10-2 and TRBJ2-3; D is ambiguous. The CDR3 reads CASSSADTQYF. Written as DNA, the CDR3 is TGCGCCAGCAGTTCCGCAGATACGCAGTATTTT.